This T cell receptor beta chain was sequenced during a study of blood T cell repertoires in COVID-19. Across the study: COVID-19 samples collected from the United States, Italy and Spain covered acute and convalescent phases. PBMCs, B-cell-depleted T cells, or T cells were the source of the cDNA or gDNA that made up the material.

Authors' processing steps: Quantification of nucleated cells was approximated via reference gene primer amplification. Method: immunoSEQ multiplex PCR; TCRdb's copy keeps in-frame clones and lacks some. The D gene and trimming were derived from the DNA, and the V and J assignments and clone size from that table. The sample contains 90,000 to 120,000 clones, around 82% of which appear only once. The CDR3 sequence is 13 residues long. CDR1 and CDR2 (germline): SGDLS, YYNGEE. V lost 3 bases and J 4 bases, leaving 8 bases between the germline ends. The sequence derives from a human donor in a cohort sampled during active COVID-19. The sequenced sample was peripheral blood. The rearrangement links TRBV9 to TRBJ1-5; TRBD1 is a possible D gene (6 bases). CDR3 bases: TGTGCCAGCAGCGCAACAGGGAATCAGCCCCAGCATTTT. It encodes CASSATGNQPQHF.